The next 20 T cell receptor beta chains were all read from a single sample in a study of regulatory T cells in long-lasting Graves disease. Indicated time point: newly diagnosed GD, antithyroid drugs for less than 3 months. PBMCs were the source of the RNA used for TCR sequencing. Building of the TCR beta libraries involved iRepertoire HTBI primers and Arm-PCR of CDR3 regions. TCRdb itself ran the multiplex PCR reads through MiXCR, one entry per CDR3 protein. The data show 400,000 to 550,000 distinct CDR3 sequences, with roughly 15% seen just once and about 11% held by the top ten. These data were also filed under a second study, of T cells in Graves' hyperthyroidism and ophthalmopathy.

This material consisted of peripheral blood mononuclear cells (PBMCs), taken at new diagnosis, from a patient treated with antithyroid drugs. These receptors originate from a woman aged 25-40 years with Graves disease.

The rearrangement joins TRBV19 to TRBJ1-1; the match to TRBD1 covers 7 bases. The V gene's germline CDR1 is LNHDA and CDR2 SQIVND (reference sequence). V was pared by 10 bases and J by 0 bases, with 17 bases of the junction left unmatched. The CDR3 is 17 residues long. CDR3 bases: TGTGCCACCAAAATGGGGACAGAGTATACGTTGAACACTGAAGCTTTCTTT. This sequence encodes CATKMGTEYTLNTEAFF.

This clonotype showed up many times. The chain uses TRBV20-1 and TRBJ2-7, with TRBD2 identical over 9 bases. Trimming took 3 bases from V and 0 from J; bases not matched to a gene: 6. Germline values: CDR1 DFQATT, CDR2 SNEGSKA (reference sequence). This CDR3 is 15 amino acids long. This chain's CDR3 is CSASASGMGSYEQYF. DNA for the CDR3: TGCAGTGCTAGCGCTAGCGGGATGGGCTCCTACGAGCAGTACTTC.

The sample holds many counts of this clonotype. The J gene is TRBJ2-7, the V gene TRBV28; a weak D match, TRBD1 (5 bases). Trimming took 8 bases from V and 2 from J, leaving 19 bases between them. This CDR3 contains 15 residues. Per the germline V gene, CDR1 is MDHEN and CDR2 is SYDVKM. The CDR3, as DNA: TGTGCCAGCCGAGATCAGGGTAGTCCCCCCTACGAGCAGTACTTC. It yields the protein CASRDQGSPPYEQYF.

This clonotype has a handful of counts. The chain's CDR3 is CASSPTSGSHEQFF. The CDR3 DNA sequence: TGTGCCAGCAGTCCGACTAGCGGGAGCCATGAGCAGTTCTTC. The genes are TRBV2 and TRBJ2-1, with 12 positions matching TRBD2. The CDR3 is made up of 14 amino acids. The trim removed 5 bases at V and 8 bases at J, leaving 4 bases unmatched. Germline CDR1 reads SNHLY; CDR2 reads FYNNEI. Together with reference TRBV2 and TRBJ2-1, the CDR3 gives the full variable domain: EPEVTQTPSHQVTQMGQEVILRCVPISNHLYFYWYRQILGQKVEFLVSFYNNEISEKSEIFDDQFSVERPDGSNFTLKIRSTKLEDSAMYFCASSPTSGSHEQFFGPGTRLTVL.

The chain has TRBV5-1 and TRBJ2-1; weak D call: TRBD1 (5 bases). V was cut by 0 bases and J by 10 bases, with 11 bases left in between. Germline loops: CDR1 SGHRS, CDR2 YFSETQ. The CDR3 has 13 residues. CDR3 nucleotides: TGCGCCAGCAGCTTGGAAGGGGTATGGGAGCAGTTCTTC. Encoded protein: CASSLEGVWEQFF.

With respect to this clonotype: A much larger clone lies a single base off, so this may be a read error. The rearrangement uses TRBV3-1 and TRBJ1-4; possible D gene TRBD1, 5 bases. The CDR3 totals 16 residues. Germline CDR1 and CDR2: LGHDT and YNNKEL (reference sequence). DNA of the CDR3: TGTGCCAGCAGCCCCGGACAAATTGCAACTACTGAAAAACTGTTTTTT. Protein: CASSPGQIATTEKLFF.

This clonotype was seen repeatedly, ten times or more. This chain connects TRBV7-2 to TRBJ2-5, with 10 positions matching TRBD2. This CDR3 is built from 16 residues. Germline CDR1 and CDR2: SGHTA and FQGNSA. V lost 2 bases and J lost 1; bases outside the gene matches: 4. CDR3 DNA: TGTGCCAGCAGCTTACGGACTAGCGGATTCCAAGAGACCCAGTACTTC. Translated, it gives CASSLRTSGFQETQYF.

This clonotype was recorded many times. The V call is TRBV11-2, the J call TRBJ2-7; 8 bases are a match to TRBD2. The CDR3 extends over 15 amino acids. V dropped 5 bases and J dropped 0; count of bases not matched to a gene: 6. Germline CDR1 is SGHAT and CDR2 is FQNNGV. The CDR3 DNA reads as TGTGCCAGCAGCGTTACTAGCGGAACCTCCTACGAGCAGTACTTC. Amino acids: CASSVTSGTSYEQYF.

Concerning this clonotype: Being one base from a much bigger clone, this may be a read error. The J gene is TRBJ1-1, the V gene TRBV9; D gene ambiguous. CDR3 length: 12 amino acids. In germline, CDR1 is SGDLS, CDR2 YYNGEE. The V and J ends lost 7 bases and 3 bases respectively, with 10 bases between them. This CDR3 reads CASGRYDTEAFF. In DNA form, the CDR3 reads TGTGCCAGCGGGAGGTATGACACTGAAGCTTTCTTT.

This clonotype has a handful of counts. The chain has TRBV30 and TRBJ1-1; D gene uncertain. CDR3 length: 13 amino acids. Germline V gene lookup returns CDR1 GTSNPN and CDR2 SVGIG (reference sequence). Between the trimmed V and J ends, which lost 2 bases and 4 bases, there was a span of 11 bases. The CDR3 spells CAWSFWGGTEAFF. Here the CDR3 DNA reads TGTGCCTGGAGTTTTTGGGGAGGCACTGAAGCTTTCTTT.

This clonotype occurred many times. This rearrangement joins TRBV7-2 to TRBJ2-5; 9 bases match TRBD1. V lost 3 bases, J lost 5 bases, and 7 bases stayed unmatched. This CDR3 region has 15 residues. The germline gives CDR1 SGHTA, CDR2 FQGNSA. The DNA for the CDR3 is TGTGCCAGCAGCTTCTACAGGGGGCGCGGGGAGACCCAGTACTTC. This gives the protein CASSFYRGRGETQYF.

This clonotype showed up many times. This sequence joins TRBV29-1 and TRBJ1-1; D gene uncertain. This CDR3 contains 13 residues. Trimming took 6 bases from V and 6 from J, leaving 17 bases between them. CDR1 is SQVTM and CDR2 is ANQGSEA in the germline V gene. The CDR3 loop is CSVLRRFGAEAFF. CDR3 DNA sequence: TGCAGCGTGCTGCGACGCTTCGGCGCTGAAGCTTTCTTT.

This clonotype was counted many times. This chain joins TRBV28 and TRBJ2-5, with D maybe TRBD2 (5 bases). The CDR3 spans 14 residues. The germline V gene encodes CDR1 MDHEN and CDR2 SYDVKM. V gave up 5 bases and J gave up 11 bases, with 21 bases separating them. The CDR3 coding sequence is TGTGCCAGCAGTGCACCCTCCGGACTCCGAGAACAGTACTTC. Its protein product is CASSAPSGLREQYF.

This clonotype was detected ten times or more. CDR3 loop: CASSYVAGGPFQETQYF. For the CDR3, the DNA is TGTGCCAGCAGTTACGTAGCGGGAGGGCCCTTCCAAGAGACCCAGTACTTC. The chain combines TRBV6-2 or TRBV6-3 with TRBJ2-5; 11 nucleotides match TRBD2. CDR1 is MNHEY and CDR2 is SVGEGT in the germline V gene. This CDR3 has 17 amino acids. Trimming took 2 bases from V and 1 from J; bases not matched to a gene: 6.

This clonotype was recorded many times. The genes are TRBV7-2 and TRBJ2-2; D is ambiguous. This CDR3 contains 12 residues. V gave up 0 bases and J gave up 6 bases, with 2 bases separating them. The germline CDR1 and CDR2 sequences are SGHTA and FQGNSA. The CDR3, as DNA: TGTGCCAGCAGCTTAGCCGCCGGGGAGCTGTTTTTT. Translated, it gives CASSLAAGELFF.

This chain uses TRBV4-1 with TRBJ2-7; the match to TRBD2 covers 7 bases. The CDR3 sequence is 16 residues long. Germline CDR1 is MGHRA and CDR2 is YSYEKL. V lost 1 base to trimming and J lost 2 bases; unmatched junction nucleotides: 8. CDR3 in DNA: TGCGCCAGCAGCCAAGGCTTACTAGCGCGGCCCTACGAGCAGTACTTC. Residues: CASSQGLLARPYEQYF.

The sample holds many counts of this clonotype. The gene calls are TRBV7-9 and TRBJ1-1; D is undetermined. Germline CDR1 and CDR2: SEHNR and FQNEAQ (reference sequence). The CDR3 is 15 residues long. Trimming pared 2 bases from V and 0 bases from J, leaving 10 bases between. CDR3 coding DNA: TGTGCCAGCAGCTTATCGAAGGTGTTGAACACTGAAGCTTTCTTT. This sequence encodes CASSLSKVLNTEAFF.

This clonotype was counted many times. The chain carries TRBV20-1 and TRBJ1-1; the D is unclear. V lost 2 bases, J lost 3 bases, and 13 bases lay in between. CDR3 length: 14 residues. CDR1 is DFQATT, CDR2 SNEGSKA, per germline (reference sequence). The DNA for the CDR3 is TGCAGTGCTAGATCCCCGACAAAGGACACTGAAGCTTTCTTT. Translated, it gives CSARSPTKDTEAFF.

This clonotype was found many times. The V gene is TRBV6-1, the J gene TRBJ1-5; TRBD1 is a possible D gene (6 bases). There are 15 residues in the CDR3. CDR1 is MNHNS and CDR2 is SASEGT in the germline V gene. Trimming left V 6 bases short and J 3 bases short, with 15 bases between. The CDR3 loop reads CASSSGVLSNQPQHF. For the CDR3, the DNA is TGTGCCAGCAGCTCAGGGGTCCTATCCAATCAGCCCCAGCATTTT.

This clonotype was detected ten times or more. The rearrangement joins TRBV2 to TRBJ2-3; 9 nucleotides align to TRBD2. Losses at the gene ends were 6 bases for V and 3 bases for J; bases not matched to a gene: 16. Germline CDR1 reads SNHLY; CDR2 reads FYNNEI. CDR3 length: 18 amino acids. The CDR3 DNA follows: TGTGCCAGCAGGGCCTTTTGGCGGGAGGGCCTAGGGACAGATACGCAGTATTTT. Its translation is CASRAFWREGLGTDTQYF.